This T cell receptor (beta chain) stems from a study of siplizumab effects on memory and regulatory T cells. This clone was detected once. There are 15 residues in the CDR3. V shed 4 bases and J shed 7 bases, with 18 bases lying between them. From germline, CDR1 is SGHDT and CDR2 YYEEEE. Generated by immunoSEQ multiplex PCR, the TCRdb table keeps only in-frame clones and is missing some. The repertoire has about 97,000 clones, about 93% of them found once; the top ten carry approximately 1.2%. The rearrangement joins TRBV5-6 to TRBJ2-4, with D unclear. Specimen: CD4+ T cells sorted from blood. The sequence was obtained from a human donor in good health. CDR3 DNA sequence: TGTGCCAGCAGCCCCAACCCCACAGCGCGGAACATTCAGTACTTC. Protein: CASSPNPTARNIQYF.